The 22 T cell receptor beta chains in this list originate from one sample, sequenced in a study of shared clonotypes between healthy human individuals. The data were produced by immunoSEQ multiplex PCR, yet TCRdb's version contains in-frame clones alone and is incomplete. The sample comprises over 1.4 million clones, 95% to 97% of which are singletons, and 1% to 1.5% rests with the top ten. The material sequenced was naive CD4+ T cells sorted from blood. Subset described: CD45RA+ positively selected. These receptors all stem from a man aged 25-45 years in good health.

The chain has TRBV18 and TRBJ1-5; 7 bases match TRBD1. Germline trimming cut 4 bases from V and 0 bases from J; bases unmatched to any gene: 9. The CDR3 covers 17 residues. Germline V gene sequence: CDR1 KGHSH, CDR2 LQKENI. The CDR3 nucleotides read TGTGCCAGCTCACTTAAACAGGGGACAGATAGCAATCAGCCCCAGCATTTT. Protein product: CASSLKQGTDSNQPQHF.

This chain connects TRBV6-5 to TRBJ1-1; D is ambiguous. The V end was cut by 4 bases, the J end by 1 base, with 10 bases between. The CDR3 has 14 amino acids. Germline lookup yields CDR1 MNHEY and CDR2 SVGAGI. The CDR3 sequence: CASSSWTRNTEAFF. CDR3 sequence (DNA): TGTGCCAGCAGTTCCTGGACCAGGAACACTGAAGCTTTCTTT.

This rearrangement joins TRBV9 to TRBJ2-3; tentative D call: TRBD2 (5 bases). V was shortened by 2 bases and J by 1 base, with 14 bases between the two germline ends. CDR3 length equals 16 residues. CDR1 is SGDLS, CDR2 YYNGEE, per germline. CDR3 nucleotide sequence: TGTGCCAGCAGCGTTCGCTGGGCCGGGGGCACAGATACGCAGTATTTT. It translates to CASSVRWAGGTDTQYF.

The CDR3 nucleotides read TGTGCCAGTAGTATTGAGTTGCCGGGGAATGAGCAGTTCTTC. Its protein is CASSIELPGNEQFF. The V and J genes are TRBV19 and TRBJ2-1; the D gene is possibly TRBD2 (5 bases). V lost 3 bases and J lost 7, with 13 bases in between. Germline V lookup: CDR1 LNHDA, CDR2 SQIVND (reference sequence). The CDR3 is made up of 14 amino acids.

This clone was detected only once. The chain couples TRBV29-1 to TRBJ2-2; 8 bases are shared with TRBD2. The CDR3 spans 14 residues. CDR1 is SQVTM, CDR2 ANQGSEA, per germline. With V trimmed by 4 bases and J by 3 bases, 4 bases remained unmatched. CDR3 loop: CSVGGGRDTGELFF. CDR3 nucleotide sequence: TGCAGCGTTGGCGGGGGGAGGGACACCGGGGAGCTGTTTTTT.

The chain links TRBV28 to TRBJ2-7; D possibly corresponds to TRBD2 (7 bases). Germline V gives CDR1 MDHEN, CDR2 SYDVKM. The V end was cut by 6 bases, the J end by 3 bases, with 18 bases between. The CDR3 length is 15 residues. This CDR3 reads CASRIRGGALYEQYF. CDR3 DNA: TGTGCCAGCAGGATAAGGGGGGGAGCCCTCTACGAGCAGTACTTC.

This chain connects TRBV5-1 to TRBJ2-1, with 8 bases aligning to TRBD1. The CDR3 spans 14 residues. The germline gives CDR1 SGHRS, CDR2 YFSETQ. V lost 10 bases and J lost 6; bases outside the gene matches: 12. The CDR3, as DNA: TGCGCCTCAAGAGACAGGGGACTCCGCAATGAGCAGTTCTTC. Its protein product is CASRDRGLRNEQFF.

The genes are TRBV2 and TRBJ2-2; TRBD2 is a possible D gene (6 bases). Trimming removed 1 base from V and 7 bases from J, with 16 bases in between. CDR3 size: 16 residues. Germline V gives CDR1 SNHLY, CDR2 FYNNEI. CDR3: CASSEVAREVGGELFF. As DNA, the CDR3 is TGTGCCAGCAGTGAAGTGGCCAGGGAGGTTGGCGGGGAGCTGTTTTTT.

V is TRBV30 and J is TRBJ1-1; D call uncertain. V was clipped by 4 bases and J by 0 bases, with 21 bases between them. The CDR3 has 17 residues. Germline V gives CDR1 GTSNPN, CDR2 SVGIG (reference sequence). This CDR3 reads CAWNMPREWWMNTEAFF. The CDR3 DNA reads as TGTGCCTGGAACATGCCTCGGGAATGGTGGATGAACACTGAAGCTTTCTTT.

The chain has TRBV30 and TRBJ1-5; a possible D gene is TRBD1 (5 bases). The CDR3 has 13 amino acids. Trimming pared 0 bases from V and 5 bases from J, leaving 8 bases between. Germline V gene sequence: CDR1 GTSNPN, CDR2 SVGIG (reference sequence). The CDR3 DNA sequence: TGTGCCTGGAGTGTAGGGGAGGATCAGCCCCAGCATTTT. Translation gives CAWSVGEDQPQHF.

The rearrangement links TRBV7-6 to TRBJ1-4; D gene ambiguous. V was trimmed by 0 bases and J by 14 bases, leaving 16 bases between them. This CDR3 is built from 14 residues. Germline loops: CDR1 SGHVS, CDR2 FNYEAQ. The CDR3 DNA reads TGTGCCAGCAGCTTAGCGGGAAGTCCTAAGATGCTGTTTTTT. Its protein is CASSLAGSPKMLFF.

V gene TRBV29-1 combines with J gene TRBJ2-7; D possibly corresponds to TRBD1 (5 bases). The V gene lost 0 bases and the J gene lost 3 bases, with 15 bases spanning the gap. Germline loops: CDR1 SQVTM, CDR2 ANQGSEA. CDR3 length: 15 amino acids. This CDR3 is CSVEDPRGGFYEQYF. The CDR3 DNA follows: TGCAGCGTTGAAGATCCTAGGGGTGGGTTCTACGAGCAGTACTTC.

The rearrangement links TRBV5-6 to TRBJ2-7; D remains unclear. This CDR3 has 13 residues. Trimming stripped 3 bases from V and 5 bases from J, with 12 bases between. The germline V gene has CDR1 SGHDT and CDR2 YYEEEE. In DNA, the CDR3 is TGTGCCAGCAGCTCCTTGGTTCCAAACGAGCAGTACTTC. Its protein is CASSSLVPNEQYF.

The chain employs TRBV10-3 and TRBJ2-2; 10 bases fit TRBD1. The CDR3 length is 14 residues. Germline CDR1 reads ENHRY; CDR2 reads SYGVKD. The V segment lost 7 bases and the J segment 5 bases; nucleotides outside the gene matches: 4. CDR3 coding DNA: TGTGCCATCAACCGGGACAGGGGTACCGGGGAGCTGTTTTTT. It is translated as CAINRDRGTGELFF.

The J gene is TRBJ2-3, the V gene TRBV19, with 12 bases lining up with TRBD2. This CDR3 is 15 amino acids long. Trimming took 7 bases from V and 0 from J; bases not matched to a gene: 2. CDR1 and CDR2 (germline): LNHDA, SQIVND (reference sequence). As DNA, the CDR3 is TGTGCCAGTACCGGACTAGCGGGAAGCACAGATACGCAGTATTTT. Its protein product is CASTGLAGSTDTQYF.

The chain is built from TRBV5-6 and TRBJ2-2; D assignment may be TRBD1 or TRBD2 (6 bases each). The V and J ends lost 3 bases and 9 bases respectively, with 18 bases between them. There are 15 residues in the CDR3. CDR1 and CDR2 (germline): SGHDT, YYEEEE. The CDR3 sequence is CASSWGRRAPRELFF. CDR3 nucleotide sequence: TGTGCCAGCAGCTGGGGGCGGAGGGCCCCCCGGGAGCTGTTTTTT. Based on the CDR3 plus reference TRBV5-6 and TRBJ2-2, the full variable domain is DAGVTQSPTHLIKTRGQQVTLRCSPKSGHDTVSWYQQALGQGPQFIFQYYEEEERQRGNFPDRFSGHQFPNYSSELNVNALLLGDSALYLCASSWGRRAPRELFFGEGSRLTVL.

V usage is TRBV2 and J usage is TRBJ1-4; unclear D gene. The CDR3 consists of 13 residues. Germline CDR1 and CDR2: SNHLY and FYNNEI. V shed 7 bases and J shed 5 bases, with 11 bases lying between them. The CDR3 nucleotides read TGTGCCAGCACACGAACCGGGAATGAAAAACTGTTTTTT. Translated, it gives CASTRTGNEKLFF.

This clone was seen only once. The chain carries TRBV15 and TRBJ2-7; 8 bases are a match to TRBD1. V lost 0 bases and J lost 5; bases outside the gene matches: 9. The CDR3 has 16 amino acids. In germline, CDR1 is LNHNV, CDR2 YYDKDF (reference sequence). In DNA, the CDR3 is TGTGCCACCAGCAGAGATCGAGTGACAGGGGCCGACGAGCAGTACTTC. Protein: CATSRDRVTGADEQYF. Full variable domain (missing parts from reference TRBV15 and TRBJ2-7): DAMVIQNPRYQVTQFGKPVTLSCSQTLNHNVMYWYQQKSSQAPKLLFHYYDKDFNNEADTPDNFQSRRPNTSFCFLDIRSPGLGDTAMYLCATSRDRVTGADEQYFGPGTRLTVT.

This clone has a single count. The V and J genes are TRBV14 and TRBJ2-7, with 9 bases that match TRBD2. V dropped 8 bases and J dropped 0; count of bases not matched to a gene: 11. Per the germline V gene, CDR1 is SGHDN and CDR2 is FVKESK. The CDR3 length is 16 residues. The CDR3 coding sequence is TGTGCCAGCGCCTCCCGGGGTAGCGGGAGCTCCTACGAGCAGTACTTC. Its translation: CASASRGSGSSYEQYF.

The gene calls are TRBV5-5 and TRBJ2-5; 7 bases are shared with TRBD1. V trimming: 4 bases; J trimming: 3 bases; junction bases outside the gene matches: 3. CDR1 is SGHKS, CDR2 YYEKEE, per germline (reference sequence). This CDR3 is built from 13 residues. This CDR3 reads CASSIDREETQYF. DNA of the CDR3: TGTGCCAGCAGCATCGACAGGGAAGAGACCCAGTACTTC. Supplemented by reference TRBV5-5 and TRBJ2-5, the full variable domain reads DAGVTQSPTHLIKTRGQQVTLRCSPISGHKSVSWYQQVLGQGPQFIFQYYEKEERGRGNFPDRFSARQFPNYSSELNVNALLLGDSALYLCASSIDREETQYFGPGTRLLVL.

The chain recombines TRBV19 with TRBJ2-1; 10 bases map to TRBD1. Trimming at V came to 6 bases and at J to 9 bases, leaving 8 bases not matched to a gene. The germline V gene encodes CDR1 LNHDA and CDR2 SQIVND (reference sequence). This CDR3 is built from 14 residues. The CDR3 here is CASSPGQGIGEQFF. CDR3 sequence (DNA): TGTGCCAGTAGCCCGGGACAGGGGATTGGTGAGCAGTTCTTC.

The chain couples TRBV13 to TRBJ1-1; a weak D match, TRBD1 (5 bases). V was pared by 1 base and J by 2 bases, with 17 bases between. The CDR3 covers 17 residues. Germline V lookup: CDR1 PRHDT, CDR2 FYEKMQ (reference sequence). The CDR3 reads CASSLAFVGDGNTEAFF. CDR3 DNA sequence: TGTGCCAGCAGCTTAGCATTTGTGGGGGACGGCAACACTGAAGCTTTCTTT.